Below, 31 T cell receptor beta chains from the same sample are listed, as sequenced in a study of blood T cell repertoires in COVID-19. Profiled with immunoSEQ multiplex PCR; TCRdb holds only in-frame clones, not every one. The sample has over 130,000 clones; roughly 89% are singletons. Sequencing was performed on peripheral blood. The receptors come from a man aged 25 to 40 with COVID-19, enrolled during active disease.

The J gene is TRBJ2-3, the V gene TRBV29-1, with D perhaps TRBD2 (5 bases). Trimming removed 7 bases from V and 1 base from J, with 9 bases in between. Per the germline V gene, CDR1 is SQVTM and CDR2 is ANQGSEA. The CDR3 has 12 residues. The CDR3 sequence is CSGGRGTDTQYF. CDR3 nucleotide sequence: TGCAGCGGAGGGCGGGGCACAGATACGCAGTATTTT.

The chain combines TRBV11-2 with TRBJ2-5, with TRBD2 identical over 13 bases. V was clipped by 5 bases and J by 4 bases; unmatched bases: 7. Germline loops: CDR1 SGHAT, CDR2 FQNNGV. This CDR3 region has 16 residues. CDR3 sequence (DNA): TGTGCCAGCAGCAACGGACTAGCGGGAGTCCGAGAGACCCAGTACTTC. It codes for CASSNGLAGVRETQYF.

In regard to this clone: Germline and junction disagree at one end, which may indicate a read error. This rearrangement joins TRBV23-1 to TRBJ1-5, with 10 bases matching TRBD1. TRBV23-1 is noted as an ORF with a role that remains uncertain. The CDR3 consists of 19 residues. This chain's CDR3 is CASPILGTGADYSYQPQHF. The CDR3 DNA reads TGCGCCAGCCCTATTTTGGGGACAGGGGCCGATTATAGCTATCAGCCCCAGCATTTT.

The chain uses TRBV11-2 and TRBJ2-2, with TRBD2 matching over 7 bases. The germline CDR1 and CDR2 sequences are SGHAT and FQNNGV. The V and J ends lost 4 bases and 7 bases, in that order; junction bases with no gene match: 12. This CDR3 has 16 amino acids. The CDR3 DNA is TGTGCCAGCAGCTCGGGACTACTAAAACTAGGCGGGGAGCTGTTTTTT. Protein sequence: CASSSGLLKLGGELFF.

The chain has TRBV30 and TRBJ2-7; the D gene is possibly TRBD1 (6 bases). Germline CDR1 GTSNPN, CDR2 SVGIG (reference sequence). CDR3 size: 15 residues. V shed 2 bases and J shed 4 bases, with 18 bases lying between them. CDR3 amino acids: CAWSPRDKSPYEQYF. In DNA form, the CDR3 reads TGTGCCTGGAGTCCTAGGGACAAGTCCCCGTACGAGCAGTACTTC.

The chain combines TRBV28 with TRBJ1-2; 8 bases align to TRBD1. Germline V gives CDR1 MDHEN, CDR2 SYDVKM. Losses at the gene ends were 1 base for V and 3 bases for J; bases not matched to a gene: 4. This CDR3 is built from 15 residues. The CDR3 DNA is TGTGCCAGCAGTTTATCACAGGGGGTAGACTATGGCTACACCTTC. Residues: CASSLSQGVDYGYTF.

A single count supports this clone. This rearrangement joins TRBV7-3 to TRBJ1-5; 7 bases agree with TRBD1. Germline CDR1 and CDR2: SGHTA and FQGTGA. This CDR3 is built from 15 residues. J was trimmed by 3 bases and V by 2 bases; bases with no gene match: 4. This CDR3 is CASSLGGQPNQPQHF. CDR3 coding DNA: TGTGCCAGCAGCTTAGGGGGACAGCCCAATCAGCCCCAGCATTTT.

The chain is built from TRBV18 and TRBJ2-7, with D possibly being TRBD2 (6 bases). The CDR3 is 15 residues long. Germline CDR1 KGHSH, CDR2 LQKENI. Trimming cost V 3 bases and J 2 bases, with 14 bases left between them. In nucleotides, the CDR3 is TGTGCCAGCTCACCCTATGGGACGGGAGCCTACGAGCAGTACTTC. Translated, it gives CASSPYGTGAYEQYF.

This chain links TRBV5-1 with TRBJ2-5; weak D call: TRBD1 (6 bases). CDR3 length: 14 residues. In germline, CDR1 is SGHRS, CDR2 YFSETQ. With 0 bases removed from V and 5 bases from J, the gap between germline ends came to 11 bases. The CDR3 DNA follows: TGCGCCAGCAGCTTGGCCCTGGGACACGAGACCCAGTACTTC. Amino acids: CASSLALGHETQYF.

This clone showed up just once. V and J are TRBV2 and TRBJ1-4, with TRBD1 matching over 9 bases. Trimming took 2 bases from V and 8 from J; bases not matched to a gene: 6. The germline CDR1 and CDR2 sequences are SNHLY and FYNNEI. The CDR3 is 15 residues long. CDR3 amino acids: CASSERTGAGEKLFF. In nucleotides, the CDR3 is TGTGCCAGCAGTGAAAGGACAGGGGCAGGGGAAAAACTGTTTTTT.

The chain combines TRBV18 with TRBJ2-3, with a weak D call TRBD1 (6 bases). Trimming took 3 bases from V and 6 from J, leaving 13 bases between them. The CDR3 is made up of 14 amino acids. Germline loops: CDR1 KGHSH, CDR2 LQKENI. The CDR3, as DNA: TGTGCCAGCTCACCCAACTCAGGGGCGGATACGCAGTATTTT. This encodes CASSPNSGADTQYF.

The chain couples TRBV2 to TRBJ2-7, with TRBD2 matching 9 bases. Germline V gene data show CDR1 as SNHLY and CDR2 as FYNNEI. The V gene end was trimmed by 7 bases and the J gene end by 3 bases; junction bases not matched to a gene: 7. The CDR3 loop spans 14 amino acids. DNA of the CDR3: TGTGCCAGCATTTCGTCTAGCGGGAACTACGAGCAGTACTTC. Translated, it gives CASISSSGNYEQYF.

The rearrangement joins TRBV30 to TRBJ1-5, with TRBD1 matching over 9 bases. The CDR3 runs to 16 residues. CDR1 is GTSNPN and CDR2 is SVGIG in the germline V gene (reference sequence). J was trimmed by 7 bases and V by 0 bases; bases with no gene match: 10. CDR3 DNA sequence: TGTGCCTGGAGTGTACCCGGGACAGGGTATTTCCAGCCCCAGCATTTT. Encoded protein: CAWSVPGTGYFQPQHF. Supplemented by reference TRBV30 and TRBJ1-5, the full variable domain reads SQTIHQWPATLVQPVGSPLSLECTVEGTSNPNLYWYRQAAGRGLQLLFYSVGIGQISSEVPQNLSASRPQDRQFILSSKKLLLSDSGFYLCAWSVPGTGYFQPQHFGDGTRLSIL.

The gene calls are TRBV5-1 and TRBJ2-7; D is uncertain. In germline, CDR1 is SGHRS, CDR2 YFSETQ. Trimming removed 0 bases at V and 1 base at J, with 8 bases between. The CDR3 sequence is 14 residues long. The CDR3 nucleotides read TGCGCCAGCAGCTTGGGGCAGAATTCCTACGAGCAGTACTTC. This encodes CASSLGQNSYEQYF.

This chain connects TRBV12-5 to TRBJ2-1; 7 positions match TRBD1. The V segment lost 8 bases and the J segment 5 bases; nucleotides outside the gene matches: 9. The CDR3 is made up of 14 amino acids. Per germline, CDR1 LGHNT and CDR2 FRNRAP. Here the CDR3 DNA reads TGTGCTAGTTCCCCGGGGACAGAGGACAATGAGCAGTTCTTC. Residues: CASSPGTEDNEQFF.

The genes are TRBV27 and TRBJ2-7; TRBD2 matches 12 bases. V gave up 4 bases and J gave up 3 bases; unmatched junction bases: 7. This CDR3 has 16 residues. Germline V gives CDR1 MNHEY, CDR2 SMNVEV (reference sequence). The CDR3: CASSSRLAGVVYEQYF. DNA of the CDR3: TGTGCCAGCAGTTCCCGACTAGCGGGAGTGGTCTACGAGCAGTACTTC.

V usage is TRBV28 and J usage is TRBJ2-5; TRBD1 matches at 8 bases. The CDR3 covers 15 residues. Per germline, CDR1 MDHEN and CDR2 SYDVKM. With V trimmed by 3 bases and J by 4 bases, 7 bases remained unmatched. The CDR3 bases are TGTGCCAGCAGTTTGTTCGCCAGGGGGCGAGAGACCCAGTACTTC. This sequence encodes CASSLFARGRETQYF.

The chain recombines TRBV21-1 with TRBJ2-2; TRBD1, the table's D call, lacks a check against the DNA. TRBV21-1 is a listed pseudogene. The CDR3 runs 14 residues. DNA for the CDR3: TGTGCCAGCACTATCCAGGGGGCCGGCGGGGAGCTGTTTTTT. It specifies CASTIQGAGGELFF.

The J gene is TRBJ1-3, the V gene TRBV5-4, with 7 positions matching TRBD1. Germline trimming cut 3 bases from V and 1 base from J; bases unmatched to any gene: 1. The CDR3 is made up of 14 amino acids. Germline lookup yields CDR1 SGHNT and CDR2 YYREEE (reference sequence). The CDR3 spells CASSWGQSGNTIYF. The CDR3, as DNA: TGTGCCAGCAGCTGGGGACAGTCTGGAAACACCATATATTTT.

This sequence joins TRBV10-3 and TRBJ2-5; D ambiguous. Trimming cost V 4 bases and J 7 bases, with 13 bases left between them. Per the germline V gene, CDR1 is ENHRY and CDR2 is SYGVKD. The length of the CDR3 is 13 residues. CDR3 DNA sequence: TGTGCCATCAGTGGGTCGGGCCCGGCGACCCAGTACTTC. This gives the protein CAISGSGPATQYF.

The CDR3 nucleotides are TGCGCCAGCAGCTTGGCGCAAACAGGGTTAGAAGCTTTCTTT. It specifies CASSLAQTGLEAFF. This chain links TRBV5-1 with TRBJ1-1, with D perhaps TRBD1 (6 bases). This CDR3 is 14 amino acids long. The V gene's germline CDR1 is SGHRS and CDR2 YFSETQ. V was trimmed by 0 bases and J by 8 bases, leaving 14 bases between them.

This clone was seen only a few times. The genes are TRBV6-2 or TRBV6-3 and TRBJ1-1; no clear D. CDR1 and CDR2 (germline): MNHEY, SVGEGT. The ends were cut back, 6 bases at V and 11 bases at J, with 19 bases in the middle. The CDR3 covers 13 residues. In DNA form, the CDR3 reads TGTGCCAGCAGCCTCCGAGGCGCCCTGGTGGCTTTCTTT. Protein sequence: CASSLRGALVAFF.

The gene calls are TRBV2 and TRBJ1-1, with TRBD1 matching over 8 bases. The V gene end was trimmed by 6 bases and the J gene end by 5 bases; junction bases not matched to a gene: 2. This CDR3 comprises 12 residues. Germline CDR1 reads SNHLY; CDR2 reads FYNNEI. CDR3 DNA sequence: TGTGCCAGCAGAACAGGGGGTACTGAAGCTTTCTTT. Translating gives CASRTGGTEAFF.

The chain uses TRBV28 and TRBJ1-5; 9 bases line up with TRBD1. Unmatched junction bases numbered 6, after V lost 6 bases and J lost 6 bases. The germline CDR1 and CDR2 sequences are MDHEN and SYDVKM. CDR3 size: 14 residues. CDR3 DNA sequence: TGTGCCAGCAGCGGACAGGGGTCCCGTCAGCCCCAGCATTTT. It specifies CASSGQGSRQPQHF.

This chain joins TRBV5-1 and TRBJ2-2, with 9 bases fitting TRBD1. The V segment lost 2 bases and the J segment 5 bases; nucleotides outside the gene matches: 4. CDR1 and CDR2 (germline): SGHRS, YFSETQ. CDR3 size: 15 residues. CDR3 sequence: CASSLTQGATGELFF. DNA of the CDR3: TGCGCCAGCAGCTTAACACAGGGGGCAACCGGGGAGCTGTTTTTT.

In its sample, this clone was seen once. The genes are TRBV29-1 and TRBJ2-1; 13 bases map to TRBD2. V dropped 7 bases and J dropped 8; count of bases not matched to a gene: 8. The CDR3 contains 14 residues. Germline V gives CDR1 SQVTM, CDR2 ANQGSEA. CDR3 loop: CSAHGLAGADEQFF. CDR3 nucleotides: TGCAGCGCGCATGGACTAGCGGGAGCGGATGAGCAGTTCTTC.

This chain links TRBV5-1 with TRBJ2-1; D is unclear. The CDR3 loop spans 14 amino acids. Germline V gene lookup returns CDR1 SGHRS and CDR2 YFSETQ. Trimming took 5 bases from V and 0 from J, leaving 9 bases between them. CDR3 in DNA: TGCGCCAGCAGGGGCAGCTCCTCCTACAATGAGCAGTTCTTC. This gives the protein CASRGSSSYNEQFF.

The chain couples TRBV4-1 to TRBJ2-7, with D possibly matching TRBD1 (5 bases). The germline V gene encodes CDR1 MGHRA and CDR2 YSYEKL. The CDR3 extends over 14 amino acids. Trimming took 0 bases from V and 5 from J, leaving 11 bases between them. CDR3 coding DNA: TGCGCCAGCAGCCAAGAAAGGCAGGGCCACGAGCAGTACTTC. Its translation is CASSQERQGHEQYF.

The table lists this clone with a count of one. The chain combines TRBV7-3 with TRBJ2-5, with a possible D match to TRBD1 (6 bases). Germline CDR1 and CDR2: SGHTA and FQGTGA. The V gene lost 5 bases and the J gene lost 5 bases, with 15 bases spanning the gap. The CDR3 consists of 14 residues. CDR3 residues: CASSPEGVRETQYF. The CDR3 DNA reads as TGTGCCAGCAGCCCCGAGGGGGTGCGGGAGACCCAGTACTTC.

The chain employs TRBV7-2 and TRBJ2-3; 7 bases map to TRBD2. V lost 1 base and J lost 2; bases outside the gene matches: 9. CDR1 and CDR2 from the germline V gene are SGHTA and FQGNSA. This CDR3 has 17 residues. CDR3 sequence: CASSLGPSGRNTDTQYF. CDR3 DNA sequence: TGTGCCAGCAGCTTAGGACCTAGCGGACGAAACACAGATACGCAGTATTTT.

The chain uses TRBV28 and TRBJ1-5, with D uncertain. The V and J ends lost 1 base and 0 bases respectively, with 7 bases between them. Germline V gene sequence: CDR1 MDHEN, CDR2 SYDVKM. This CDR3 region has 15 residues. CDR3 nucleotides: TGTGCCAGCAGTTTATCCGAGTATAGCAATCAGCCCCAGCATTTT. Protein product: CASSLSEYSNQPQHF.